This T cell receptor (beta chain) is from a study of cytomegalovirus exposure and HLA in healthy donors. Whole-study results and caveats: According to an earlier analysis, most TCR beta V segments yielded productive rearrangements about 90% or about 30% of the time. Immune exposure information comprised only CMV serostatus. The authors listed 164 TCR beta chains as cytomegalovirus-associated.

The CDR3 is 17 amino acids. V was clipped by 2 bases and J by 6 bases, with 19 bases between them. Per the germline V gene, CDR1 is SGHDN and CDR2 is FVKESK. Primers: 60 Vbeta forward and 13 Jbeta reverse. Methods used by the authors: Around 10 million of the about 80 million unique TCR beta chains counted in a later analysis were shared. The assay was immunoSEQ multiplex PCR, and TCRdb's table has in-frame clones only and misses some. V and J calls and clone size follow that table, whereas D and trimming were derived from the DNA. This sample's table reports about 150,000 clones. Concerning this clone itself: Antigen: not known.

The origin of this receptor is a woman between 45 and 60 years old in good health and CMV-seronegative. This sequence joins TRBV14 and TRBJ2-2; the D gene is possibly TRBD1 (6 bases). Sequenced input: PBMCs. In nucleotides, the CDR3 is TGTGCCAGCAGCCAATTCCCGACCCGGGACAAATCCGGGGAGCTGTTTTTT. This codes for CASSQFPTRDKSGELFF.